These 18 T cell receptor beta chains were sequenced from one sample in a study of metastatic and nonmetastatic thyroid tumors. Prior to thyroid surgery, none of the patients had received any treatment. TCRdb redid the clone calls on the PCR reads using MiXCR. The table includes roughly 48,000 clones, roughly 23% detected once. Sequenced input: blood. The receptors here all came from a male donor with papillary thyroid cancer or a benign thyroid nodule (not recorded which). Some clones in this sample may be carry-over from other donors' samples.

This clone was detected ten times or more. This sequence joins TRBV3-1 and TRBJ2-3, with TRBD1 identical over 8 bases. This CDR3 region has 17 residues. Germline V lookup: CDR1 LGHDT, CDR2 YNNKEL (reference sequence). Losses at the gene ends were 1 base for V and 2 bases for J; bases not matched to a gene: 8. CDR3 coding DNA: TGTGCCAGCAGCCAAGTAAGGGACAGGATGAACACAGATACGCAGTATTTT. Protein sequence: CASSQVRDRMNTDTQYF.

The CDR3 nucleotides are TGTGCCAGCAGTAGAGCGGGAGGGAACACCGGGGAGCTGTTTTTT. Amino acids: CASSRAGGNTGELFF. The rearrangement links TRBV7-6 to TRBJ2-2; 9 nucleotides match TRBD2. Germline lookup yields CDR1 SGHVS and CDR2 FNYEAQ. CDR3 size: 15 residues. Trimming cost V 6 bases and J 1 base; bases outside gene matches: 3.

This clone was observed at least ten times. V and J are TRBV11-2 and TRBJ2-7; D is unclear. Trimming took 4 bases from V and 2 from J, leaving 9 bases between them. The CDR3 spans 13 residues. Per germline, CDR1 SGHAT and CDR2 FQNNGV. The CDR3 reads CASSSLSPYEQYF. The CDR3 DNA reads TGTGCCAGCAGCTCCTTAAGTCCCTACGAGCAGTACTTC.

V is TRBV7-3 and J is TRBJ1-2, with 9 positions matching TRBD1. This CDR3 spans 15 amino acids. Germline V lookup: CDR1 SGHTA, CDR2 FQGTGA. Unmatched junction bases numbered 8, after V lost 5 bases and J lost 4 bases. CDR3 sequence reads: CASSPLGGQGYGYTF. For the CDR3, the DNA is TGTGCCAGCAGCCCCCTGGGGGGACAGGGCTATGGCTACACCTTC. Combining the CDR3 with reference TRBV7-3 and TRBJ1-2 gives the whole variable domain GAGVSQTPSNKVTEKGKYVELRCDPISGHTALYWYRQSLGQGPEFLIYFQGTGAADDSGLPNDRFFAVRPEGSVSTLKIQRTERGDSAVYLCASSPLGGQGYGYTFGSGTRLTVV.

In its sample, this clone was seen many times. A much bigger clone sits one base away, suggesting this may be a read error. The chain joins TRBV7-2 to TRBJ2-7; D is uncertain. The CDR3 loop spans 10 amino acids. Germline CDR1 reads SGHTA; CDR2 reads FQGNSA. V was trimmed by 4 bases and J by 6 bases, leaving 4 bases between them. The CDR3 here is CASSSVEQYF. The CDR3 bases are TGTGCCAGCAGCTCGGTCGAGCAGTACTTC.

This chain uses TRBV4-3 with TRBJ2-7; a weak D match, TRBD2 (5 bases). Germline V gene lookup returns CDR1 LGHNA and CDR2 YSLEER. CDR3 size: 13 residues. V shed 2 bases and J shed 10 bases, with 15 bases lying between them. Here the CDR3 DNA reads TGCGCCAGCAGCCAAAGTTATACGAGGGCTCAGTACTTC. It codes for CASSQSYTRAQYF.

There are many counts of this clone. The gene calls are TRBV2 and TRBJ2-7; the D is unclear. The CDR3 runs to 12 residues. With 6 bases removed from V and 3 bases from J, the gap between germline ends came to 9 bases. Germline lookup yields CDR1 SNHLY and CDR2 FYNNEI. CDR3 sequence: CASSQTGYEQYF. The CDR3 nucleotides are TGTGCCAGCAGCCAAACGGGCTACGAGCAGTACTTC.

V is TRBV4-1 and J is TRBJ2-5; D remains ambiguous. The CDR3 has 14 amino acids. Deletions cut 6 bases from V and 5 bases from J, with 16 bases between. The germline V gene encodes CDR1 MGHRA and CDR2 YSYEKL. The CDR3: CASRRSGGRETQYF. CDR3 bases: TGCGCCAGCAGGAGGAGTGGTGGGCGGGAGACCCAGTACTTC.

This chain links TRBV6-1 with TRBJ1-2, with 8 nucleotides matching TRBD1. CDR1 MNHNS and CDR2 SASEGT come from the germline V gene. CDR3 length equals 12 residues. V lost 10 bases to trimming and J lost 7 bases; unmatched junction nucleotides: 8. DNA for the CDR3: TGTGCCATCAATCAGGGGGCGGGTGGCTACACCTTC. Protein: CAINQGAGGYTF.

The sample holds many counts of this clone. V gene TRBV20-1 combines with J gene TRBJ2-3, with 10 bases fitting TRBD1. Germline V gene data show CDR1 as DFQATT and CDR2 as SNEGSKA (reference sequence). Unmatched junction bases numbered 12, after V lost 6 bases and J lost 0 bases. The CDR3 runs 17 residues. Here the CDR3 DNA reads TGCAGTGCCACCCCATATGGACAGGGGGGTAGCACAGATACGCAGTATTTT. Translating gives CSATPYGQGGSTDTQYF.

The J gene is TRBJ1-2, the V gene TRBV20-1; 9 nucleotides agree with TRBD1. The CDR3 contains 14 residues. CDR1 DFQATT and CDR2 SNEGSKA come from the germline V gene (reference sequence). V was pared by 5 bases and J by 8 bases, with 12 bases of the junction left unmatched. The CDR3 region is CSAPVQGARFGYTF. For the CDR3, the DNA is TGCAGTGCTCCGGTACAGGGGGCGAGGTTCGGCTACACCTTC.

This clone was counted between two and nine times. V gene TRBV3-1 combines with J gene TRBJ1-2; D perhaps matches TRBD1 (5 bases). CDR3 length equals 14 residues. The germline V gene encodes CDR1 LGHDT and CDR2 YNNKEL (reference sequence). Trimming left V 5 bases short and J 8 bases short, with 18 bases between. The CDR3 DNA reads TGTGCCAGCAGCTCCCAGGGCCTCCCTGGCGGCTACACCTTC. This codes for CASSSQGLPGGYTF.

This clone came up many times. The CDR3 here is CASSLPGQGDQPQHF. The CDR3 DNA follows: TGTGCCAGCAGTTTACCGGGACAGGGAGATCAGCCCCAGCATTTT. The gene calls are TRBV28 and TRBJ1-5; 9 bases are shared with TRBD1. The CDR3 sequence is 15 residues long. Trimming at V came to 2 bases and at J to 5 bases, leaving 4 bases not matched to a gene. In germline, CDR1 is MDHEN, CDR2 SYDVKM.

This clone was detected only a few times. Written as DNA, the CDR3 is TGTGCCAGCAGCCACCCCGCGACAGGGCACGAGCAGTACTTC. It yields the protein CASSHPATGHEQYF. The J gene is TRBJ2-7, the V gene TRBV3-1, with 7 bases aligning to TRBD1. Germline CDR1 reads LGHDT; CDR2 reads YNNKEL (reference sequence). The CDR3 has 14 amino acids. V dropped 3 bases and J dropped 5; count of bases not matched to a gene: 7.

Many counts were recorded for this clone. The CDR3: CASSLGGRGETQYF. DNA of the CDR3: TGTGCCAGCAGTTTAGGAGGGAGGGGAGAGACCCAGTACTTC. The rearrangement joins TRBV12-3 or TRBV12-4 to TRBJ2-5; 7 bases match TRBD2. This CDR3 is 14 amino acids long. Germline trimming cut 1 base from V and 4 bases from J; bases unmatched to any gene: 3.

As to this clone: Other DNA sequences in the same sample also yield this CDR3. The V call is TRBV2, the J call TRBJ2-1; TRBD2 matches 8 bases. From germline, CDR1 is SNHLY and CDR2 FYNNEI. J gave up 9 bases and V 7 bases, and 14 bases lay outside the gene matches. The CDR3 covers 15 residues. The CDR3 is CASTETNGLAGEQFF. In nucleotides, the CDR3 is TGTGCCAGCACCGAGACGAACGGACTAGCAGGTGAGCAGTTCTTC.

J is TRBJ1-4 and V is TRBV18; D is perhaps TRBD1 (5 bases). Between the trimmed V and J ends, which lost 4 bases and 5 bases, there was a span of 8 bases. There are 13 residues in the CDR3. Per the germline V gene, CDR1 is KGHSH and CDR2 is LQKENI. The CDR3 loop reads CASSLDRNEKLFF. CDR3 DNA sequence: TGTGCCAGCTCACTAGACAGAAATGAAAAACTGTTTTTT.

This clone was counted ten times or more. The CDR3 bases are TGTGCCCCTTTAGACGGTGACAGGGAAGGAACCTATAATTCACCCCTCCACTTT. It specifies CAPLDGDREGTYNSPLHF. The chain recombines TRBV6-4 with TRBJ1-6; 7 nucleotides match TRBD1. CDR3 size: 18 residues. Germline trimming cut 11 bases from V and 2 bases from J; bases unmatched to any gene: 18. Germline V lookup: CDR1 MRHNA, CDR2 SNTAGT.